The clone carrying this T cell receptor (beta chain) showed up just a few times. Its specificity is not known. Germline trimming cut 2 bases from V and 2 bases from J; bases unmatched to any gene: 2. CDR1 SEHNR and CDR2 FQNEAQ come from the germline V gene (reference sequence). CDR3 length: 15 amino acids. 60 Vbeta and 13 Jbeta primers were used in PCR. The repertoire was sequenced with immunoSEQ multiplex PCR; TCRdb's copy has only in-frame clones and lacks some. The data show 150,000 or so clones, around 79% seen once. The sample originates from a study of cytomegalovirus exposure and HLA in healthy donors. Study-wide points: In vitro checks showed that three CMV-associated chains really do target CMV antigens.

The clonotype was recovered from a man in his forties in good health and CMV-seropositive. The sequencing sample was made of PBMCs. The V and J genes are TRBV7-9 and TRBJ1-3; 8 nucleotides match TRBD1. CDR3 nucleotide sequence: TGTGCCAGCAGCTTAACAGGGGGGCCTGGAAACACCATATATTTT. It is translated as CASSLTGGPGNTIYF.